This T cell receptor (beta chain) was identified in a study of blood T cell repertoires in COVID-19. The data were produced by immunoSEQ multiplex PCR, yet TCRdb's version contains in-frame clones alone and is incomplete. In the table there are roughly 190,000 clones, 82% of which are singletons. The CDR3 sequence is 16 residues long. Looked up from germline, CDR1 is SGHDT and CDR2 is YYEEEE. The J segment lost 4 bases and the V segment lost 3 bases, leaving 11 bases of the junction unmatched. Sequenced input: PBMCs or T cells enriched from blood (not recorded which). This receptor was taken from a woman in her fifties or sixties with acute COVID-19. J is TRBJ1-1 and V is TRBV5-6; 8 positions match TRBD1. CDR3 protein: CASSSAPGGYSTEAFF. In DNA form, the CDR3 reads TGTGCCAGCAGCTCGGCCCCAGGGGGCTATAGCACTGAAGCTTTCTTT.